This record looks at one T cell receptor (beta chain) sequence and its context. Its antigen is currently unknown. Here immunoSEQ multiplex PCR was the method, and the copy in TCRdb shows in-frame clones only, minus some. The sample holds fewer than 30,000 clones, roughly four fifths seen once. V trimming: 0 bases; J trimming: 4 bases; junction bases outside the gene matches: 11. This CDR3 has 18 residues. Per germline, CDR1 MGHRA and CDR2 YSYEKL. The data were taken from a study of stem cell transplantation in POMP-related autoinflammatory disease. Prominent immunodeficiency with autoinflammation defined PRAID. Study-wide points: Fewer unique TRB V-J gene pairings were identified in patients with PRAID. A trend toward lower repertoire diversity and greater clonality appeared in every analyzed T-cell subset of PRAID patients.

The material was CD4+ T cells from PBMCs, obtained before stem cell transplantation. The TCR sequence derives from a human donor with POMP-related autoinflammation and immune dysregulation (PRAID). The chain carries TRBV4-1 and TRBJ2-3, with TRBD2 identical over 9 bases. The CDR3: CASSQDEASGVGADTQYF. For the CDR3, the DNA is TGCGCCAGCAGCCAAGACGAAGCTAGCGGGGTTGGGGCAGATACGCAGTATTTT.